This note documents a single T cell receptor (beta chain) sequence. This CDR3 contains 12 residues. Germline V lookup: CDR1 SGHAT, CDR2 FQNNGV. The junction had 4 bases not matched to a gene; V was cut back by 5 bases and J by 9 bases. The sample belongs to a study of blood T cell repertoires in COVID-19. Clones were read by immunoSEQ multiplex PCR, and TCRdb kept only the in-frame ones, dropping some. The data hold fewer than 400,000 clones, with around nine tenths observed a single time. The sequenced material came from peripheral blood. The chain carries TRBV11-2 and TRBJ2-4, with TRBD2 matching over 7 bases. The clonotype comes from a woman in her thirties with COVID-19, enrolled during active disease. CDR3 residues: CASSPGGFIQYF. CDR3 in DNA: TGTGCCAGCAGCCCGGGGGGTTTCATTCAGTACTTC.